This entry lists 14 T cell receptor beta chains sequenced from one sample in a study of cytomegalovirus exposure and HLA in healthy donors. The PCR ran on 60 Vbeta and 13 Jbeta primers. Only in-frame clones appear in the TCRdb table, and some are missing; sequencing was by immunoSEQ multiplex PCR. The sample yields some 270,000 clones, around 90% seen once. What was sequenced was PBMCs. The receptors derive from a girl aged 2 to 10 in good health and CMV-seronegative.

The CDR3: CSVAGLYTDTQYF. For the CDR3, the DNA is TGCAGCGTTGCCGGACTCTACACAGATACGCAGTATTTT. The V gene is TRBV29-1, the J gene TRBJ2-3, with D possibly TRBD2 on 5 matching bases. V gave up 4 bases and J gave up 2 bases, with 10 bases separating them. The CDR3 runs 13 residues. Germline V gene lookup returns CDR1 SQVTM and CDR2 ANQGSEA.

About this clone itself: Its ends do not fully match the called genes, so a read error is possible. This sequence joins TRBV2 and TRBJ2-2, with TRBD2 matching 10 bases. Germline lookup yields CDR1 SNHLY and CDR2 FYNNEI. This CDR3 region has 14 residues. CDR3 residues: CASSDPGLAGALFF. In nucleotides, the CDR3 is TGTGCCAGCAGTGATCCCGGGCTAGCGGGGGCGCTGTTTTTT.

V and J are TRBV12-5 and TRBJ2-3, with D possibly TRBD2 on 5 matching bases. CDR3 length equals 15 residues. Germline values: CDR1 LGHNT, CDR2 FRNRAP. V lost 1 base and J 0 bases, leaving 8 bases between the germline ends. Written as DNA, the CDR3 is TGTGCTAGTGGTTTGGGAAGCGGTAGCACAGATACGCAGTATTTT. Encoded protein: CASGLGSGSTDTQYF.

This clone is a singleton in its sample. The J gene is TRBJ2-2, the V gene TRBV10-2; TRBD1 matches 8 bases. CDR3 length: 17 amino acids. The J segment lost 7 bases and the V segment lost 6 bases, leaving 16 bases of the junction unmatched. The germline CDR1 and CDR2 sequences are WSHSY and SAAADI. CDR3: CASRGATGVVSGGELFF. The CDR3 coding sequence is TGCGCCAGCAGGGGCGCGACAGGGGTGGTTAGCGGCGGGGAGCTGTTTTTT.

This clone is a singleton in its sample. V is TRBV7-9 and J is TRBJ2-7; D gene uncertain. The CDR3 loop spans 14 amino acids. Per the germline V gene, CDR1 is SEHNR and CDR2 is FQNEAQ (reference sequence). V was trimmed by 4 bases and J by 1 base, leaving 11 bases between them. The CDR3 DNA reads TGTGCCAGCAGCTCGCCTGACAAGTCCTACGAGCAGTACTTC. This translates into CASSSPDKSYEQYF.

This clone appeared once. J is TRBJ1-5 and V is TRBV7-9, with D possibly being TRBD1 (5 bases). The germline V gene encodes CDR1 SEHNR and CDR2 FQNEAQ (reference sequence). The CDR3 loop spans 15 amino acids. Trimming removed 2 bases at V and 4 bases at J, with 12 bases between. As DNA, the CDR3 is TGTGCCAGCAGCTTACAGGGCAAGGAAAATCAGCCCCAGCATTTT. Translation gives CASSLQGKENQPQHF.

This rearrangement joins TRBV27 to TRBJ1-2; D unclear. Trimming pared 6 bases from V and 7 bases from J, leaving 12 bases between. This CDR3 contains 12 residues. Germline V gives CDR1 MNHEY, CDR2 SMNVEV (reference sequence). In nucleotides, the CDR3 is TGTGCCAGCAGAGAGGGTTGGGGTGGCTACACCTTC. This sequence encodes CASREGWGGYTF.

The chain is built from TRBV2 and TRBJ1-1, with D unclear. Germline-derived CDR1 and CDR2 are SNHLY and FYNNEI. Trimming removed 7 bases at V and 4 bases at J, with 19 bases between. The CDR3 runs to 15 residues. The CDR3 DNA reads as TGTGCCAGCAACACAGCAGGAGAAGGACTCACTGAAGCTTTCTTT. Translation: CASNTAGEGLTEAFF.

As for this clone: One end of the junction does not line up with germline, which may come from a read error. The chain couples TRBV27 to TRBJ1-2; no reliable D call. The germline V gene has CDR1 MNHEY and CDR2 SMNVEV (reference sequence). This CDR3 has 15 amino acids. CDR3 bases: TGTGCCAGCAGTTTATCGAACGCGGCAATCTATGGCCACACCTTC. Protein sequence: CASSLSNAAIYGHTF.

The CDR3 is CAWKSYEQYF. CDR3 nucleotides: TGTGCCTGGAAGAGTTACGAGCAGTACTTC. This chain uses TRBV30 with TRBJ2-7; D not resolved. This CDR3 has 10 residues. Germline V lookup: CDR1 GTSNPN, CDR2 SVGIG (reference sequence). The V end was cut by 4 bases, the J end by 4 bases, with 5 bases between. Filled out from reference TRBV30 and TRBJ2-7, the complete variable domain reads SQTIHQWPATLVQPVGSPLSLECTVEGTSNPNLYWYRQAAGRGLQLLFYSVGIGQISSEVPQNLSASRPQDRQFILSSKKLLLSDSGFYLCAWKSYEQYFGPGTRLTVT.

The chain combines TRBV19 with TRBJ1-5; 10 positions match TRBD1. The CDR3 sequence is 15 residues long. With 5 bases clipped from V and 2 bases from J, the junction kept 3 bases outside the gene matches. Germline CDR1 LNHDA, CDR2 SQIVND (reference sequence). This CDR3 is CASSAGTGGNQPQHF. CDR3 DNA: TGTGCCAGTAGTGCAGGGACAGGGGGCAATCAGCCCCAGCATTTT.

Comments on this clone: At one end the junction does not follow the germline gene, possibly because of a read error. The chain combines TRBV6-5 with TRBJ2-5, with D perhaps TRBD1 (5 bases). The CDR3 extends over 15 amino acids. Germline V CDR1 and CDR2: MNHEY, SVGAGI. CDR3 nucleotides: TGTGCCGGCAGTTACTCGACGTGGGGCAGAGAGACCCAGTACTTC. Residues: CAGSYSTWGRETQYF.

The chain combines TRBV6-5 with TRBJ1-1; D is possibly TRBD1 (5 bases). The CDR3 runs to 14 residues. CDR1 is MNHEY and CDR2 is SVGAGI in the germline V gene. The ends were cut back, 9 bases at V and 0 bases at J, with 14 bases in the middle. The CDR3 reads CASTKGSVNTEAFF. The CDR3 bases are TGTGCCAGTACAAAGGGGTCGGTGAACACTGAAGCTTTCTTT.

The chain uses TRBV7-9 and TRBJ2-7; 9 nucleotides agree with TRBD2. Per the germline V gene, CDR1 is SEHNR and CDR2 is FQNEAQ (reference sequence). The CDR3 extends over 14 amino acids. Losses at the gene ends were 6 bases for V and 5 bases for J; bases not matched to a gene: 8. The CDR3 is CASRASGIQDEQYF. The CDR3 DNA sequence: TGTGCCAGCAGGGCTAGCGGGATCCAGGACGAGCAGTACTTC.